This TCR beta chain is drawn from a study of CD8 T cells in Susac syndrome. Across the study: Sequenced Susac syndrome patients included roughly six with clinically active disease and 8 or 9 in remission. Study results and limitations: Detection of Susac-specific public clones gave some 17 in total CD8+ repertoires and about five in CD8+ TEMRA repertoires.

The CDR3 runs 12 residues. Trimming took off 6 bases at V and 1 base at J, with 6 bases between the two ends. From germline, CDR1 is LNHDA and CDR2 SQIVND (reference sequence). A word on this clonotype: Its antigen is currently unknown.

Reverse transcription of roughly 0.45 to 1 ug RNA used random hexamers. TCRdb reprocessed the immunoSEQ multiplex PCR reads via MiXCR and lists one record per CDR3 protein. The sample lists 75,000 to 95,000 distinct CDR3 sequences, roughly 96% occurring once. The chain couples TRBV19 to TRBJ1-2; no reliable D call. The TCR originated in a human donor with Susac syndrome. The sequenced material came from CD8+ T cells from PBMCs. Written as DNA, the CDR3 is TGTGCCAGTAGCCCTGATAACTATGGCTACACCTTC. Protein: CASSPDNYGYTF.